This T cell receptor beta chain is from a study of blood T cell repertoires in COVID-19. This clone was detected once. Some clones are missing from TCRdb's copy, which holds only in-frame ones; the method was immunoSEQ multiplex PCR. The data hold 160,000 or so clones, with 75% to 90% observed a single time. V lost 1 base to trimming and J lost 7 bases; unmatched junction nucleotides: 8. CDR1 is SGHTA, CDR2 FQGNSA, per germline. There are 15 residues in the CDR3. The sequence was obtained from a woman between 65 and 79 years old with acute or convalescent COVID-19. The sequencing input was peripheral blood. This chain connects TRBV7-2 to TRBJ2-5; the match to TRBD1 covers 8 bases. Here the CDR3 DNA reads TGTGCCAGCAGCTTAGAGGCAGGGGGCCCAATGACCCAGTACTTC. It codes for CASSLEAGGPMTQYF.